This T cell receptor (beta chain) was documented in a study of OX40 agonist ivuxolimab in advanced cancers. About the investigation overall: Ivuxolimab was an agonistic, fully human IgG2 monoclonal antibody directed against OX40 (CD134), a costimulatory receptor. Intravenous ivuxolimab was administered to patients every 2 weeks at six dose levels: 0.01, 0.1, 0.3, 1.5, 3 and 10 mg/kg. Partial responses occurred in three dose-escalation patients: two with cutaneous melanoma and one with hepatocellular carcinoma. The paper describes the monotherapy dose-escalation part (N of about 47 patients) of the phase I trial of ivuxolimab. Patients were allowed to have had prior anti-PD-1, anti-PD-L1 or anti-CTLA-4 therapy, and 40% to 45% of the dose-escalation patients had been treated with checkpoint inhibitors. The point of sequencing TCRbeta in the periphery was to test whether ivuxolimab changed TCR sequence diversity and drove clonal T-cell expansion. In the dose-escalation cohort, more than 75% of patients were male, and the mean age was roughly 60 years, with a range of about 20 to 90. Of the 50 to 55 patients in dose escalation, some 20 had hepatocellular carcinoma, some 15 had melanoma, 9 had renal cell carcinoma and 9 had head and neck cancer. Results the study describes overall, beyond this receptor: The antigen specificity of the peripheral T cells that underwent clonal expansion was not determined. Partial responders in the 0.1-3.0 mg/kg groups had among the lowest normalized peripheral clonal expansion, especially among CD8+ T cells. Low levels of normalized T-cell clonal expansion were also seen in some patients who did not respond. At doses from 0.1 to 3.0 mg/kg, clonal expansion was seen in both CD4+ and CD8+ blood T cells between baseline and week 6. After ivuxolimab, expanded clones were on average more numerous among CD8+ T cells than among CD4+ T cells.

Reading the germline V gene (reference sequence) gives CDR1 MNHNY and CDR2 SVGAGI. Reading from cysteine to phenylalanine, the CDR3 counts 15 amino acids. The only DNA kept is the CDR3, 45 bases in frame from the first base. Worth noting for this clone: Its antigen is unknown. No much larger clone is present one base from it, and per-base qualities are unavailable.

Patients with autoimmune disease history or receiving systemic immunosuppression were excluded from the trial. Peripheral blood for TCR sequencing was collected from all dose cohorts at baseline, on cycle 4 day 1, and on cycle 7 day 1. Samples were obtained from an open-label, multicenter, first-in-human phase I dose-escalation trial of ivuxolimab. Adults with locally advanced or metastatic melanoma, renal cell, hepatocellular, or head and neck squamous cell carcinoma were enrolled in the trial. Before TCR sequencing, CD4+ T cells and CD8+ T cells from peripheral blood were sorted into separate populations. For sequencing of the TCRbeta CDR3 region, genomic DNA was extracted from the sorted cells. The immunoSEQ Assay was used for sequencing of TCRbeta CDR3 regions. This is the immuneACCESS table as TCRdb keeps it, with only in-frame sequences that have V and J called. A part of the clones is gone; compared with another copy, unresolved V genes explain less than half, and the rest is unexplained. In this sample the table shows 15,000 to 20,000 clones, 65% to 85% of which occur a single time. The top ten clones comprise roughly 25% of the sample.

The receptor was derived from an adult with an advanced solid tumor such as melanoma, head and neck, liver or kidney cancer. This receptor chain uses TRBV6-6 and TRBJ2-5; 7 bases in between match TRBD1. The J call may be faulty, since TRBJ2-7 better matches the DNA end. The sequences come from CD4+ or CD8+ T cells sorted from blood, collected in a trial of the OX40 agonist ivuxolimab. The CDR3 here reads CASSYGEGATYEQYF. The DNA is TGTGCCAGCAGTTACGGTGAGGGGGCAACCTACGAGCAGTACTTC.